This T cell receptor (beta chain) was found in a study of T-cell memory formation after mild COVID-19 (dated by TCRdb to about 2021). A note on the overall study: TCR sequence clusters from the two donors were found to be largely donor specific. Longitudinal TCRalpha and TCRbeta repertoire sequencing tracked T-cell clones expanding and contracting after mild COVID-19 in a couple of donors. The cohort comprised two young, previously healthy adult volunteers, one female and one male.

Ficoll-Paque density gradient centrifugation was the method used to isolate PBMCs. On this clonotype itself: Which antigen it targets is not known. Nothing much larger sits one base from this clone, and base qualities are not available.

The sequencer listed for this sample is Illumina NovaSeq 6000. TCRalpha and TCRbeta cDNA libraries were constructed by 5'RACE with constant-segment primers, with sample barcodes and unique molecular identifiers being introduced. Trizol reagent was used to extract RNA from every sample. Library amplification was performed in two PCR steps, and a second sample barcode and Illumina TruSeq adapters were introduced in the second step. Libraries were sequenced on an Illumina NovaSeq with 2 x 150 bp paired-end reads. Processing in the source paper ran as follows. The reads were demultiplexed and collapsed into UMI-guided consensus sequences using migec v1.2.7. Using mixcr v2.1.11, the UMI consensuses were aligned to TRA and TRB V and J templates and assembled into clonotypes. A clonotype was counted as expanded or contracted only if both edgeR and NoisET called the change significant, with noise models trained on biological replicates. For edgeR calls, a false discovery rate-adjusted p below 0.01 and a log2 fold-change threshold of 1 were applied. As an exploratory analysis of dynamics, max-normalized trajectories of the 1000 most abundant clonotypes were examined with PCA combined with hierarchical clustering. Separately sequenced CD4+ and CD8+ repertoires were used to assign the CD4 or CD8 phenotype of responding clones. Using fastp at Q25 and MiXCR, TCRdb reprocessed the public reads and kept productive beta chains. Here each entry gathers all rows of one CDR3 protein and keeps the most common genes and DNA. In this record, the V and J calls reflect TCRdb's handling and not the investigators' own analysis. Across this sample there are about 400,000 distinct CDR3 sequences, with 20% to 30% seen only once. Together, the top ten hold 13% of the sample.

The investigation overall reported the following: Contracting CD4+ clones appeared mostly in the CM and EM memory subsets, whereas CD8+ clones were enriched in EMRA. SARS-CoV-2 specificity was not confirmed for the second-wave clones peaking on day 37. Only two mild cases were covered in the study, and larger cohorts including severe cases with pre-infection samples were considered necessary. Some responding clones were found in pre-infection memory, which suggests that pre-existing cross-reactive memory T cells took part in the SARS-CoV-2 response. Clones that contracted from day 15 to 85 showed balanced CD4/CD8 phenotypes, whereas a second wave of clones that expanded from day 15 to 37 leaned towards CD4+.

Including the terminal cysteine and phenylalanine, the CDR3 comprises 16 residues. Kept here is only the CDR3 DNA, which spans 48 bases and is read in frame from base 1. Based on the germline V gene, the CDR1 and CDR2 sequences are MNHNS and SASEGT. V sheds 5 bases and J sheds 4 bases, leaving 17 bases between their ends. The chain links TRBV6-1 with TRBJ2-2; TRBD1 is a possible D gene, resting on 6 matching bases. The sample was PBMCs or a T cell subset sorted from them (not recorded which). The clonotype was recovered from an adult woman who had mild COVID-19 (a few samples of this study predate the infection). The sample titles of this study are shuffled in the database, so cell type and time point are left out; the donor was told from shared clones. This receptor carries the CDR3 CASSPRSGTLTGELFF. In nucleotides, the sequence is TGTGCCAGCAGTCCACGATCCGGGACACTCACCGGGGAGCTGTTTTTT.